A selection of T cell receptor beta chains follows, all from one sample in a study of long-term antiretroviral therapy in people with HIV. The assay was immunoSEQ multiplex PCR, and TCRdb's table has in-frame clones only and misses some. The sample lists 20,000 to 25,000 clones, roughly 88% occurring once. The sample was unsorted PBMCs, taken 0.6 years after starting antiretroviral therapy. The receptors shown here come from a man in his sixties with HIV. Both conserved end residues are part of each CDR3. Each record gives: J gene, clone size, D gene, V gene, CDR3 DNA, CDR3 protein. A D gene is named only where the DNA matches it firmly. Some rows mark clone size as missing; the rest say once, few, many or name a class of expanded clone.

j_gene: TRBJ2-1
abundance: .
d_gene: .
v_gene: TRBV19
CDR3nt: TGTGCCAGTACAATAGGACAATTTATCAATGAGCAGTTCTTC
CDR3aa: CASTIGQFINEQFF

j_gene: TRBJ1-3
abundance: .
d_gene: .
v_gene: TRBV11-2
CDR3nt: TGTGCCAGCAGCTTACTTGCAGGAAACACCATATATTTT
CDR3aa: CASSLLAGNTIYF

j_gene: TRBJ1-1
abundance: .
d_gene: .
v_gene: TRBV5-1
CDR3nt: TGCGCCAGCAGCTTGAGTCTAGACTACACTGAAGCTTTCTTT
CDR3aa: CASSLSLDYTEAFF

j_gene: TRBJ1-1
abundance: .
d_gene: .
v_gene: TRBV5-1
CDR3nt: TGCGCCAGCAGCTTGGAGGTCATCACTGAAGCTTTCTTT
CDR3aa: CASSLEVITEAFF

j_gene: TRBJ2-3
abundance: .
d_gene: .
v_gene: TRBV5-1
CDR3nt: TGCGCCAGCAGCTTGCCGGACCCCACAGATACGCAGTATTTT
CDR3aa: CASSLPDPTDTQYF

j_gene: TRBJ1-5
abundance: .
d_gene: TRBD1
v_gene: TRBV19
CDR3nt: TGTGCCAGTAGTACCGGGACAGGGTTAAGGCAGCCCCAGCATTTT
CDR3aa: CASSTGTGLRQPQHF

j_gene: TRBJ1-1
abundance: .
d_gene: TRBD1
v_gene: TRBV5-6
CDR3nt: TGTGCCAGCAGCAATGACAGGGGGTCGGTCACTGAAGCTTTCTTT
CDR3aa: CASSNDRGSVTEAFF

j_gene: TRBJ2-3
abundance: .
d_gene: .
v_gene: TRBV2
CDR3nt: TGTGCCAGCACCAGAGGGCACCCAAGCACAGATACGCAGTATTTT
CDR3aa: CASTRGHPSTDTQYF

j_gene: TRBJ1-5
abundance: .
d_gene: .
v_gene: TRBV18
CDR3nt: TGTGCCAGCTCACCACGGGGAGTTTATAGCAATCAGCCCCAGCATTTT
CDR3aa: CASSPRGVYSNQPQHF

j_gene: TRBJ1-1
abundance: .
d_gene: TRBD1
v_gene: TRBV6-5
CDR3nt: TGTGCCAGCAGGAGGACAGGGCAAAACACTGAAGCTTTCTTT
CDR3aa: CASRRTGQNTEAFF

j_gene: TRBJ1-2
abundance: .
d_gene: .
v_gene: TRBV10-3
CDR3nt: TGTGCCATCAGTGTTGGGGGAGACGATGGCTACACCTTC
CDR3aa: CAISVGGDDGYTF

j_gene: TRBJ1-1
abundance: few
d_gene: .
v_gene: TRBV10-1
CDR3nt: TGCGCCAGCAGTGAGTCGAGTGGCACCCCTGAAGCTTTCTTT
CDR3aa: CASSESSGTPEAFF

j_gene: TRBJ2-4
abundance: .
d_gene: .
v_gene: TRBV6-5
CDR3nt: TGTGCCAGCAAGGAACACCCAGCCAAAAACATTCAGTACTTC
CDR3aa: CASKEHPAKNIQYF

j_gene: TRBJ1-6
abundance: .
d_gene: .
v_gene: TRBV9
CDR3nt: TGTGCCAGCAGCGTAGACAGCCCGGGAAATTCACCCCTCCACTTT
CDR3aa: CASSVDSPGNSPLHF

j_gene: TRBJ2-3
abundance: .
d_gene: .
v_gene: TRBV28
CDR3nt: TGTGCCAGCAGTTCCCAAGTAGGGGCTGGCACAGATACGCAGTATTTT
CDR3aa: CASSSQVGAGTDTQYF

j_gene: TRBJ1-4
abundance: .
d_gene: .
v_gene: TRBV18
CDR3nt: TGTGCCAGCTCACCACCCAGTAATGAAAAACTGTTTTTT
CDR3aa: CASSPPSNEKLFF

j_gene: TRBJ1-4
abundance: once
d_gene: TRBD1
v_gene: TRBV5-4
CDR3nt: TGTGCCAGCAGCCTGGGACAGGGGAATGAAAAACTGTTTTTT
CDR3aa: CASSLGQGNEKLFF

j_gene: TRBJ2-3
abundance: .
d_gene: .
v_gene: TRBV10-3
CDR3nt: TGTGCCATCGGCGGAACCCCGGGTGTGGCTAGCACAGATACGCAGTATTTT
CDR3aa: CAIGGTPGVASTDTQYF

j_gene: TRBJ2-7
abundance: .
d_gene: TRBD2
v_gene: TRBV2
CDR3nt: TGTGCCAGCACCCCCGGGGAGGGATGGTACTACGAGCAGTACTTC
CDR3aa: CASTPGEGWYYEQYF

j_gene: TRBJ1-3
abundance: once
d_gene: .
v_gene: TRBV11-2
CDR3nt: TGTGCCAGCAGCTTACAGGAGAGCTCTGGAAACACCATATATTTT
CDR3aa: CASSLQESSGNTIYF

j_gene: TRBJ1-6
abundance: .
d_gene: .
v_gene: TRBV11-2
CDR3nt: TGTGCCAGCAGCTTAGATGGGTTCCGGGGCTATAATTCACCCCTCCACTTT
CDR3aa: CASSLDGFRGYNSPLHF

j_gene: TRBJ2-7
abundance: .
d_gene: TRBD1
v_gene: TRBV10-2
CDR3nt: TGCGCCAGCAGTGAGGCGGACAGGACCTACGAGCAGTACTTC
CDR3aa: CASSEADRTYEQYF

j_gene: TRBJ2-1
abundance: .
d_gene: TRBD2
v_gene: TRBV5-1
CDR3nt: TGCGCCAGCAGCTACATAGCGGGGAACTACAATGAGCAGTTCTTC
CDR3aa: CASSYIAGNYNEQFF

j_gene: TRBJ2-1
abundance: .
d_gene: .
v_gene: TRBV14
CDR3nt: TGTGCCAGCAGCCCCAGACTAGTTGGATATGGAGAGCAGTTCTTC
CDR3aa: CASSPRLVGYGEQFF

j_gene: TRBJ2-1
abundance: .
d_gene: .
v_gene: TRBV7-8
CDR3nt: TGTGCCAGCAGCTTAGCGCGGGGACTTGACAATGAGCAGTTCTTC
CDR3aa: CASSLARGLDNEQFF

j_gene: TRBJ2-1
abundance: few
d_gene: TRBD2
v_gene: TRBV5-4
CDR3nt: TGTGCCAGCAGTGATGGGACTAGCGGGGGCAATGAGCAGTTCTTC
CDR3aa: CASSDGTSGGNEQFF

j_gene: TRBJ2-7
abundance: .
d_gene: TRBD2
v_gene: TRBV6-5
CDR3nt: TGTGCCAGCAGTCGCTCTAGCGGGAGGCTCTACTGGCAGTACTTC
CDR3aa: CASSRSSGRLYWQYF

j_gene: TRBJ2-1
abundance: .
d_gene: .
v_gene: TRBV9
CDR3nt: TGTGCCAGCAGTGGGGGGGCGAATGAGCAGTTCTTC
CDR3aa: CASSGGANEQFF

j_gene: TRBJ2-7
abundance: .
d_gene: TRBD2
v_gene: TRBV9
CDR3nt: TGTGCCAGCAGCGTAAGCGGCGGGGGAGCCTACGAGCAGTACTTC
CDR3aa: CASSVSGGGAYEQYF

j_gene: TRBJ2-7
abundance: few
d_gene: .
v_gene: TRBV9
CDR3nt: TGTGCCAGCAGCGCCCAACCGGGAGTCTCCTACGAGCAGTACTTC
CDR3aa: CASSAQPGVSYEQYF

j_gene: TRBJ1-5
abundance: .
d_gene: TRBD1
v_gene: TRBV6-6
CDR3nt: TGTGCCAGCAGTTACGGGGACAGGGACAGCAATCAGCCCCAGCATTTT
CDR3aa: CASSYGDRDSNQPQHF

j_gene: TRBJ2-1
abundance: .
d_gene: .
v_gene: TRBV10-2
CDR3nt: TGCGCCAGCATAAGGTCGTCCTACAATGAGCAGTTCTTC
CDR3aa: CASIRSSYNEQFF

j_gene: TRBJ2-1
abundance: .
d_gene: .
v_gene: TRBV10-1
CDR3nt: TGCGCCAGCGGGGGCAGGGCTGAGGGTGAGCAGTTCTTC
CDR3aa: CASGGRAEGEQFF

j_gene: TRBJ2-1
abundance: once
d_gene: .
v_gene: TRBV4-1
CDR3nt: TGCGCCAGCAGCCAAGGACTCATGGCCTACAATGAGCAGTTCTTC
CDR3aa: CASSQGLMAYNEQFF

j_gene: TRBJ1-1
abundance: .
d_gene: .
v_gene: TRBV18
CDR3nt: TGTGCCAGCTCACCTAATGGAAGGGGGACTGAAGCTTTCTTT
CDR3aa: CASSPNGRGTEAFF

j_gene: TRBJ1-1
abundance: .
d_gene: TRBD1
v_gene: TRBV5-4
CDR3nt: TGTGCCAGCAGCTTGGGGACAGGGGGCAACACTGAAGCTTTCTTT
CDR3aa: CASSLGTGGNTEAFF

j_gene: TRBJ2-5
abundance: .
d_gene: .
v_gene: TRBV5-1
CDR3nt: TGCGCCAGCAGCCCCCAGGGGGGCCACCAAGAGACCCAGTACTTC
CDR3aa: CASSPQGGHQETQYF

j_gene: TRBJ1-2
abundance: few
d_gene: .
v_gene: TRBV11-2
CDR3nt: TGTGCCAGCAGCTGGGGGAACTATGGCTACACCTTC
CDR3aa: CASSWGNYGYTF

j_gene: TRBJ2-5
abundance: .
d_gene: .
v_gene: TRBV18
CDR3nt: TGTGCCAGCTCACCACAACCTCAAGAGACCCAGTACTTC
CDR3aa: CASSPQPQETQYF

j_gene: TRBJ2-3
abundance: .
d_gene: .
v_gene: TRBV5-1
CDR3nt: TGCGCCAGCAGCTTGTATACTAGCACAGATACGCAGTATTTT
CDR3aa: CASSLYTSTDTQYF

j_gene: TRBJ2-5
abundance: .
d_gene: TRBD2
v_gene: TRBV5-1
CDR3nt: TGCGCCAGCAGCTTGAAGACTAGCGGGGGTCCGTACCAAGAGACCCAGTACTTC
CDR3aa: CASSLKTSGGPYQETQYF

j_gene: TRBJ2-5
abundance: .
d_gene: TRBD2
v_gene: TRBV18
CDR3nt: TGTGCCAGCTCACCCCCGGGGGGACGGCAAGAGACCCAGTACTTC
CDR3aa: CASSPPGGRQETQYF

j_gene: TRBJ1-2
abundance: .
d_gene: TRBD1
v_gene: TRBV2
CDR3nt: TGTGCCAGCAGTCCCGCCGGGACAGGGGATTATGGCTACACCTTC
CDR3aa: CASSPAGTGDYGYTF

j_gene: TRBJ1-2
abundance: once
d_gene: .
v_gene: TRBV9
CDR3nt: TGTGCCAGCAGCGTAGGACCCGGCCAGGAGGGAGGCTACACCTTC
CDR3aa: CASSVGPGQEGGYTF

j_gene: TRBJ2-1
abundance: .
d_gene: TRBD2
v_gene: TRBV11-2
CDR3nt: TGTGCCAGCAGACTAGCGGGGGGAAAGTTCTTC
CDR3aa: CASRLAGGKFF

j_gene: TRBJ1-4
abundance: .
d_gene: .
v_gene: TRBV7-9
CDR3nt: TGTGCCAGCAGCTTAGGGCGGGTGTCCTTGGAGGTTAATGAAAAACTGTTTTTT
CDR3aa: CASSLGRVSLEVNEKLFF

j_gene: TRBJ2-7
abundance: .
d_gene: .
v_gene: TRBV7-2
CDR3nt: TGTGCCAGCAGCCAACAAGACAGGTCCTACGAGCAGTACTTC
CDR3aa: CASSQQDRSYEQYF

j_gene: TRBJ2-3
abundance: .
d_gene: TRBD2
v_gene: TRBV19
CDR3nt: TGTGCCAGTAGTATCCTTACTAGCGGGAGGTCAGGAGATACGCAGTATTTT
CDR3aa: CASSILTSGRSGDTQYF

j_gene: TRBJ2-1
abundance: once
d_gene: .
v_gene: TRBV2
CDR3nt: TGTGCCAGCACCCTCTTTCGGGACAAGAACAATGAGCAGTTCTTC
CDR3aa: CASTLFRDKNNEQFF

j_gene: TRBJ2-3
abundance: .
d_gene: .
v_gene: TRBV18
CDR3nt: TGTGCCGGCAGAGGGCCCTCGATAAGCACAGATACGCAGTATTTT
CDR3aa: CAGRGPSISTDTQYF

j_gene: TRBJ2-7
abundance: .
d_gene: .
v_gene: TRBV9
CDR3nt: TGTGCCAGCAGCGTCGGATTATCCTACGAGCAGTACTTC
CDR3aa: CASSVGLSYEQYF

j_gene: TRBJ2-7
abundance: once
d_gene: .
v_gene: TRBV4-2
CDR3nt: TGTGCCAGCAGCCAAGATTATGCTAGGCCATACGAGCAGTACTTC
CDR3aa: CASSQDYARPYEQYF

j_gene: TRBJ2-3
abundance: .
d_gene: TRBD1
v_gene: TRBV5-1
CDR3nt: TGCGCCAGCAGTACCGGGACAGGGGCCGTAATGACAGATACGCAGTATTTT
CDR3aa: CASSTGTGAVMTDTQYF

j_gene: TRBJ1-1
abundance: .
d_gene: .
v_gene: TRBV7-2
CDR3nt: TGTGCCAGCAGCCCTAACCAGTTTGAAGCTTTCTTT
CDR3aa: CASSPNQFEAFF

j_gene: TRBJ2-7
abundance: .
d_gene: .
v_gene: TRBV10-1
CDR3nt: TGCGCCAGCAGTGAGTCGACTGCCGGGTGGAGTGACGAGCAGTACTTC
CDR3aa: CASSESTAGWSDEQYF

j_gene: TRBJ2-7
abundance: .
d_gene: .
v_gene: TRBV28
CDR3nt: TGTGCCAGCAACCTCGGAGGGGCACTGTCCTACGAGCAGTACTTC
CDR3aa: CASNLGGALSYEQYF

j_gene: TRBJ2-1
abundance: .
d_gene: TRBD1
v_gene: TRBV30
CDR3nt: TGTGCCTGGGATGACAGGGATTATTATAATTACAATGAGCAGTTCTTC
CDR3aa: CAWDDRDYYNYNEQFF